This TCR beta chain originates from a study of lung T cells in sarcoidosis with Löfgren's syndrome listed by TCRdb under 2017. Study-wide context: Sarcoidosis was characterized as a granulomatous disease that is mostly pulmonary, in which CD4+ T cells accumulate in bronchoalveolar lavage fluid. The repertoire analyses were focused on Lofgren's syndrome patients.

This clonotype was counted ten times or more. This receptor's antigen is unknown. No quality values exist for individual bases; no much larger clone is one base distant. Broad study findings and their caveats: Compared with control subjects, Lofgren's syndrome patients reportedly showed the greatest expansion in the V gene segments TRAV12-1 and TRBV2. The study only suggested recognition of a sarcoidosis-associated antigen, and the antigen remained putative and unidentified. In alphabeta pairing analysis, TRAV12-1 was found to pair preferentially with TRBV2, and CDR3 homology was shown by the resulting paired TCRs. Multiple Lofgren's syndrome patients were reported to share TRAV12-1 and TRBV2 CDR3 motifs, a finding that suggests public CD4+ TCR repertoires.

The germline V gene supplies CDR1 MDHEN and CDR2 SYDVKM. The cysteine opens and the phenylalanine closes a CDR3 of 13 amino acids. Only CDR3 DNA is held: 39 bases, read in frame from base 1. The V end loses 6 bases and the J end loses 2 bases, and a stretch of 10 bases separates them. These reads were obtained on an Illumina MiSeq. TCRdb trimmed public reads at Q25 via fastp, called clones via MiXCR and kept in-frame beta chains. CDR3 protein sequences are deduplicated, and each keeps its most common genes and DNA. This sample comprises fewer than 80,000 distinct CDR3 sequences, 21% of them detected only once. The ten top clones hold about 2.2% of the sample.

The sequenced sample consisted of CD4+ T cells from PBMCs. This TCR derives from a human donor with sarcoidosis (Löfgren's syndrome or another form), or a control subject (not recorded which). The sequence links TRBV28 to TRBJ1-2; there is no confident call for the D gene. The base sequence is TGTGCCAGCAGAGAGTCCCCAAACTATGGCTACACCTTC. Its coded protein is CASRESPNYGYTF.